The TCR beta chain under discussion was sequenced for a study of cytomegalovirus exposure and HLA in healthy donors. A remark on this clone: Its antigen is unknown.

Study-wide points: It was 150 to 200 TCR beta chains that were listed as cytomegalovirus-associated. While the bulk of TCR sequences proved rare, some public TCRs turned up in many donors.

The study drew the donors from its approximately 130-subject validation cohort, separate from the approximately 700-subject first cohort. The table came from immunoSEQ multiplex PCR; TCRdb's copy has only in-frame clones and leaves some out. The table includes 150,000 to 200,000 clones, more than 70% detected once. The CDR3 contains 15 residues. The V end was cut by 2 bases, the J end by 0 bases, with 10 bases between. CDR1 and CDR2 (germline): SGDLS, YYNGEE. V usage is TRBV9 and J usage is TRBJ2-3; D possibly corresponds to TRBD1 (5 bases). The sequence was obtained from a man aged 25-45 years in good health and CMV-seropositive. The sample taken for sequencing was PBMCs. CDR3 amino acids: CASSVETESTDTQYF. CDR3 in DNA: TGTGCCAGCAGCGTTGAGACAGAAAGCACAGATACGCAGTATTTT.